These T cell receptor beta chains were read from a single sample in a study of shared clonotypes between healthy human individuals. Profiled with immunoSEQ multiplex PCR; TCRdb holds only in-frame clones, not every one. The table shows roughly 490,000 clones, with 79% occurring only once. The sample comprised PBMCs. These receptor sequences come from a woman aged 40 to 50 in good health. Some clones in this sample may be carry-over from other donors' samples. The CDR3 runs from the conserved cysteine through the conserved F or W. Each record gives: J gene, D gene, clone size, V gene, CDR3 DNA, CDR3 protein. The D gene is left open where the match is weak. Clone size appears in some rows only: once, few, many, or a class for an expanded clone.

j_call: TRBJ2-5
d_call: TRBD2
clone_size: .
v_call: TRBV30
cdr3_nt: TGTGCCTGGAGTGGGGGACTAGCGGGAGAGACCCAGTACTTC
cdr3_aa: CAWSGGLAGETQYF

j_call: TRBJ2-7
d_call: .
clone_size: .
v_call: TRBV6-5
cdr3_nt: TGTGCCAGCAGTTTCGGAGAGTACGAGCAGTACTTC
cdr3_aa: CASSFGEYEQYF

j_call: TRBJ1-3
d_call: TRBD1
clone_size: once
v_call: TRBV5-4
cdr3_nt: TGTGCCAGCAGGTCCGACAGGGATGCTGGAAACACCATATATTTT
cdr3_aa: CASRSDRDAGNTIYF

j_call: TRBJ2-1
d_call: .
clone_size: .
v_call: TRBV9
cdr3_nt: TGTGCCAGCAGCGCAGGGACTGCCTACTCCTACAATGAGCAGTTCTTC
cdr3_aa: CASSAGTAYSYNEQFF

j_call: TRBJ2-1
d_call: TRBD2
clone_size: few
v_call: TRBV6-4
cdr3_nt: TGTGCCAGCAGTGACCGAGCGGGAGGGGATTTCAATGAGCAGTTCTTC
cdr3_aa: CASSDRAGGDFNEQFF

j_call: TRBJ2-3
d_call: TRBD2
clone_size: .
v_call: TRBV10-1
cdr3_nt: TGCGCCAGCAGTGCCGTCGGGGGGATAGGAGATACGCAGTATTTT
cdr3_aa: CASSAVGGIGDTQYF

j_call: TRBJ2-1
d_call: .
clone_size: once
v_call: TRBV9
cdr3_nt: TGTGCCAGCAGCGTAGGTGAGGGGGGCTTTTTGTACAATGAGCAGTTCTTC
cdr3_aa: CASSVGEGGFLYNEQFF

j_call: TRBJ2-5
d_call: .
clone_size: .
v_call: TRBV4-1
cdr3_nt: TGCGCCAGCAGCCAGAGGGGAACTGGACAGAGCAGAGGAGAGACCCAGTACTTC
cdr3_aa: CASSQRGTGQSRGETQYF

j_call: TRBJ1-5
d_call: .
clone_size: .
v_call: TRBV23-1
cdr3_nt: TGCGCCAGAAACAGCTTAGGGGCTTATCAGCCCCAGCATTTT
cdr3_aa: CARNSLGAYQPQHF

j_call: TRBJ1-4
d_call: TRBD1
clone_size: .
v_call: TRBV5-6
cdr3_nt: TGTGCCAGCAGCTACGACAGGGGATGGGGGAATGAAAAACTGTTTTTT
cdr3_aa: CASSYDRGWGNEKLFF

j_call: TRBJ2-3
d_call: .
clone_size: .
v_call: TRBV5-8
cdr3_nt: TGTGCCAGCAGTCGACGGGACCGCCAGTATTTT
cdr3_aa: CASSRRDRQYF

j_call: TRBJ1-5
d_call: TRBD1
clone_size: .
v_call: TRBV28
cdr3_nt: TGTGCCAGCAGTTTTAGTACAGGGGTGATTGTCCAGCCCCAGCATTTT
cdr3_aa: CASSFSTGVIVQPQHF

j_call: TRBJ1-2
d_call: TRBD1
clone_size: .
v_call: TRBV28
cdr3_nt: TGTGCCAGCAGTAACCAGGGGGCTATGAACTATGGCTACACCTTC
cdr3_aa: CASSNQGAMNYGYTF

j_call: TRBJ2-7
d_call: TRBD2
clone_size: .
v_call: TRBV4-3
cdr3_nt: TGCGCCAGCAGCCAAGCAATTGTAGCGGGGGAAACCTACGAGCAGTACTTC
cdr3_aa: CASSQAIVAGETYEQYF

j_call: TRBJ1-2
d_call: .
clone_size: .
v_call: TRBV28
cdr3_nt: TGTGCCAGCAGTCAATCCCCCGGGGGCAGGGGTCATGGCTACACCTTC
cdr3_aa: CASSQSPGGRGHGYTF

j_call: TRBJ2-7
d_call: TRBD2
clone_size: .
v_call: TRBV5-1
cdr3_nt: TGCGCCAGCAGCTGGGATTCTAGCGGGAGGGAAGCCTACGAGCAGTACTTC
cdr3_aa: CASSWDSSGREAYEQYF

j_call: TRBJ2-5
d_call: TRBD1
clone_size: .
v_call: TRBV5-1
cdr3_nt: TGCGCCAGCAGCCCTAGGACAGGGGGGCAAGAGACCCAGTACTTC
cdr3_aa: CASSPRTGGQETQYF

j_call: TRBJ2-5
d_call: .
clone_size: .
v_call: TRBV5-5
cdr3_nt: TGTGCCAGCAGCTCCCCGGGCCACCAAGAGACCCAGTACTTC
cdr3_aa: CASSSPGHQETQYF

j_call: TRBJ1-4
d_call: .
clone_size: few
v_call: TRBV28
cdr3_nt: TGTGCCAGCAGCCCCCTTAGGGAAAAACTGTTTTTT
cdr3_aa: CASSPLREKLFF

j_call: TRBJ2-7
d_call: .
clone_size: .
v_call: TRBV14
cdr3_nt: TGTGCCAGCAGCCCGGTGCCCTACGAGCAGTACTTC
cdr3_aa: CASSPVPYEQYF

j_call: TRBJ2-2
d_call: .
clone_size: few
v_call: TRBV4-1
cdr3_nt: TGCGCCAGCAGCCAAGTCCCTAGCCCGTATGGGACCGGGGAGCTGTTTTTT
cdr3_aa: CASSQVPSPYGTGELFF

j_call: TRBJ2-1
d_call: TRBD2
clone_size: .
v_call: TRBV7-9
cdr3_nt: TGTGCCAGCAGCCTCGGGACTAGAGGTGAGCAGTTCTTC
cdr3_aa: CASSLGTRGEQFF

j_call: TRBJ2-1
d_call: TRBD1
clone_size: once
v_call: TRBV5-1
cdr3_nt: TGCGCCAGCAGGGGCTGGACAGGGGGTGGTAATGAGCAGTTCTTC
cdr3_aa: CASRGWTGGGNEQFF

j_call: TRBJ2-1
d_call: .
clone_size: .
v_call: TRBV27
cdr3_nt: TGTGCCAGCAGGTCGACAAGGGAGCTCAATGAGCAGTTCTTC
cdr3_aa: CASRSTRELNEQFF

j_call: TRBJ2-3
d_call: .
clone_size: .
v_call: TRBV7-9
cdr3_nt: TGTGCCAGCAGCATGGGCACAGATACGCAGTATTTT
cdr3_aa: CASSMGTDTQYF

j_call: TRBJ1-1
d_call: .
clone_size: .
v_call: TRBV19
cdr3_nt: TGTGCCAGTAGTATAGTGACGGTGGGGGACACTGAAGCTTTCTTT
cdr3_aa: CASSIVTVGDTEAFF

j_call: TRBJ2-1
d_call: .
clone_size: once
v_call: TRBV10-3
cdr3_nt: TGTGCCATCAGTGACTATGGTAATGAGCAGTTCTTC
cdr3_aa: CAISDYGNEQFF

j_call: TRBJ2-3
d_call: .
clone_size: .
v_call: TRBV7-6
cdr3_nt: TGTGCCAGCAGCTTAGGCGGGACAAGAACAGATACGCAGTATTTT
cdr3_aa: CASSLGGTRTDTQYF

j_call: TRBJ2-7
d_call: TRBD2
clone_size: .
v_call: TRBV6-5
cdr3_nt: TGTGCCAGCAGTTGGCTAGCGGGTGGCAACGAGCAGTACTTC
cdr3_aa: CASSWLAGGNEQYF

j_call: TRBJ1-2
d_call: .
clone_size: .
v_call: TRBV7-2
cdr3_nt: TGTGCCAGCACCTATTATGCAGGGGACTATGGCTACACCTTC
cdr3_aa: CASTYYAGDYGYTF

j_call: TRBJ2-7
d_call: .
clone_size: .
v_call: TRBV19
cdr3_nt: TGTGCCACCCAAATGGTCTTTCGGGTATCTCCGCAGTACTTC
cdr3_aa: CATQMVFRVSPQYF

j_call: TRBJ2-3
d_call: .
clone_size: .
v_call: TRBV28
cdr3_nt: TGTGCCGGCAGTTTAGGCCCACAGGGTACGCAGTATTTT
cdr3_aa: CAGSLGPQGTQYF

j_call: TRBJ2-3
d_call: TRBD2
clone_size: .
v_call: TRBV4-2
cdr3_nt: TGTGCCAGCAGCCAGATGGGACTAGCGGCTAGCACAGATACGCAGTATTTT
cdr3_aa: CASSQMGLAASTDTQYF